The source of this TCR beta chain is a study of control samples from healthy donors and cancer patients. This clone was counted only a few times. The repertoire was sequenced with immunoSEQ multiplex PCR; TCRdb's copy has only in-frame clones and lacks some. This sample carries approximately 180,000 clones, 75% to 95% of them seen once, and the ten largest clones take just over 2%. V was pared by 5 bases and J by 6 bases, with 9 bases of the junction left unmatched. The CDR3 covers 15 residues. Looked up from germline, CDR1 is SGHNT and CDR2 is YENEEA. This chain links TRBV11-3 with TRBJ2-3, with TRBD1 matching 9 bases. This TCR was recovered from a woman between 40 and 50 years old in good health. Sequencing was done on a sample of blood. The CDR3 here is CASSLGTGPPDTQYF. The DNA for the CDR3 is TGTGCCAGCAGCCTCGGGACAGGGCCCCCGGATACGCAGTATTTT.